This entry is about one T cell receptor beta chain. The data derive from a study of metastatic and nonmetastatic thyroid tumors. For the study at large: Repertoires were compared across blood and tumor or nodule tissue from malignant and benign thyroid patients.

Patients had received no treatment of any kind before thyroid surgery. TCRdb re-called clones via MiXCR from the PCR reads. The data contain about 20,000 clones, around a third of them singletons. The CDR3 is made up of 15 amino acids. V lost 2 bases to trimming and J lost 6 bases; unmatched junction nucleotides: 7. Germline V gene data show CDR1 as SNHLY and CDR2 as FYNNEI. The clonotype was recovered from a female donor with papillary thyroid cancer or a benign thyroid nodule (not recorded which). Some clones in this sample may be carry-over from other donors' samples. The chain is built from TRBV2 and TRBJ2-7, with 10 positions matching TRBD2. The sample taken for sequencing was blood. CDR3 amino acids: CASSEIVAGGSEQYF. The CDR3 bases are TGTGCCAGCAGTGAAATTGTAGCGGGAGGATCCGAGCAGTACTTC.